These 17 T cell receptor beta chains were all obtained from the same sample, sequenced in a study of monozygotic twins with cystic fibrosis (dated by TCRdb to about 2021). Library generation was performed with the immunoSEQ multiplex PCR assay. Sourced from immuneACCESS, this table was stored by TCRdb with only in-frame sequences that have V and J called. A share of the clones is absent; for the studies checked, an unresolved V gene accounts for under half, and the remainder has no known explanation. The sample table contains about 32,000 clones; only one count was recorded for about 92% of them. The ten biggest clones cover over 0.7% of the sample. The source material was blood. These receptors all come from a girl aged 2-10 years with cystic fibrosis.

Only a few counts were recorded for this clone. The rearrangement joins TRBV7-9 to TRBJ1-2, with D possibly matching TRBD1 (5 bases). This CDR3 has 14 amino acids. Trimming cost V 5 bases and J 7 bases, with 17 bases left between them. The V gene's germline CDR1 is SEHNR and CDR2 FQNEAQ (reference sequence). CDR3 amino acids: CASSLPHRYPGYTF. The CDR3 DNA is TGTGCCAGCAGCCTCCCTCACAGGTATCCTGGCTACACCTTC.

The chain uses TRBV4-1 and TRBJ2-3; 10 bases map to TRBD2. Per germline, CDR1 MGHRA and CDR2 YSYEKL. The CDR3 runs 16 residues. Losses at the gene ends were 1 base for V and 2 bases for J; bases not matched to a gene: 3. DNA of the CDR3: TGCGCCAGCAGCCAAGGGACTAGCGGCGACACAGATACGCAGTATTTT. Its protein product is CASSQGTSGDTDTQYF.

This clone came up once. The CDR3 region has the DNA TGCGCCAGCAGACTGGTAGCGGGAGGGGATGAGCAGTTCTTC. This gives the protein CASRLVAGGDEQFF. The V call is TRBV4-1, the J call TRBJ2-1, with 11 bases that match TRBD2. Looked up from germline, CDR1 is MGHRA and CDR2 is YSYEKL. J gave up 8 bases and V 6 bases, and 6 bases lay outside the gene matches. This CDR3 comprises 14 residues.

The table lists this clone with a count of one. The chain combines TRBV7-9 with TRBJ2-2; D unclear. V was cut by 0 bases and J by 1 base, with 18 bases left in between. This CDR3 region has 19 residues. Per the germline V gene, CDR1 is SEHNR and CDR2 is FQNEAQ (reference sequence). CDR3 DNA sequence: TGTGCCAGCAGCTTAGCGATAGCACCCGTGTCTAAGAACACCGGGGAGCTGTTTTTT. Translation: CASSLAIAPVSKNTGELFF.

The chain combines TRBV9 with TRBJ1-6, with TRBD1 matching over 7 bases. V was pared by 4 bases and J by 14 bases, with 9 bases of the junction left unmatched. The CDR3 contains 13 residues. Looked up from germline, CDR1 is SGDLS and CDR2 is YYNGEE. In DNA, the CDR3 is TGTGCCAGCAGCTTACAGACAGGGCAGGCCCTCCACTTT. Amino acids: CASSLQTGQALHF.

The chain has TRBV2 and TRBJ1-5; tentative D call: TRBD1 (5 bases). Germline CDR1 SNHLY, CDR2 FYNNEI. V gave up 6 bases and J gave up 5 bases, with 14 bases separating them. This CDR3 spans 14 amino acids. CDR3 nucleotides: TGTGCCAGCAGCCTTGGACATGCCGATCAGCCCCAGCATTTT. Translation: CASSLGHADQPQHF.

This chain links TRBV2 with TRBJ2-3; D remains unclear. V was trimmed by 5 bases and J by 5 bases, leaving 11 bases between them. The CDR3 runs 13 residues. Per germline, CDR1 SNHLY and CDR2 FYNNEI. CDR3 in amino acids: CASSSNALDTQYF. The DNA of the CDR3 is TGTGCCAGCAGTTCGAACGCGTTAGATACGCAGTATTTT.

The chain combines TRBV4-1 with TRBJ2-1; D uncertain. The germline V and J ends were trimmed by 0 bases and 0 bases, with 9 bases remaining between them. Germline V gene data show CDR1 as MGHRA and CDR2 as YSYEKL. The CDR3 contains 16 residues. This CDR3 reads CASSQDLYSSYNEQFF. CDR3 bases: TGCGCCAGCAGCCAAGATTTGTACAGCTCCTACAATGAGCAGTTCTTC.

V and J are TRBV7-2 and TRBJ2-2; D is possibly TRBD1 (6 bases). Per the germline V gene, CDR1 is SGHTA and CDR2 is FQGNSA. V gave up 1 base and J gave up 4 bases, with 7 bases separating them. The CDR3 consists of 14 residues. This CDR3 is CASSLGQATGELFF. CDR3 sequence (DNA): TGTGCCAGCAGCTTAGGACAGGCCACCGGGGAGCTGTTTTTT.

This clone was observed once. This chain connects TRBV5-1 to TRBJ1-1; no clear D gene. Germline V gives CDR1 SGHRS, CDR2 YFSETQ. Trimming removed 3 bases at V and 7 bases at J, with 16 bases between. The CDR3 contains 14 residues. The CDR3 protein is CASSYLEGTDEAFF. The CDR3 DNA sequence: TGCGCCAGCAGCTATTTGGAGGGAACAGATGAAGCTTTCTTT.

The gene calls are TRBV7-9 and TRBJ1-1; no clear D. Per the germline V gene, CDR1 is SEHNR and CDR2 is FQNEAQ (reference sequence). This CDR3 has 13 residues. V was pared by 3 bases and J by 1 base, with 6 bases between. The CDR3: CASSFQENTEAFF. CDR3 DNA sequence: TGTGCCAGCAGCTTTCAGGAGAACACTGAAGCTTTCTTT.

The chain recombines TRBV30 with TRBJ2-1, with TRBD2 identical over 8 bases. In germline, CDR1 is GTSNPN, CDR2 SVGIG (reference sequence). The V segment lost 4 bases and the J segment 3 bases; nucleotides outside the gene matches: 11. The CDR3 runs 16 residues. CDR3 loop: CAWKNPGLGHYNEQFF. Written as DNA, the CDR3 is TGTGCCTGGAAGAATCCGGGACTAGGACACTACAATGAGCAGTTCTTC.

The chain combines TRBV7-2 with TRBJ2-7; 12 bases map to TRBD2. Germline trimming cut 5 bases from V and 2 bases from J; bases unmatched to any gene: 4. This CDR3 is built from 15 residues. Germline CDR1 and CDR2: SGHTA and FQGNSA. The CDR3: CASSGWTSGAYEQYF. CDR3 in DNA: TGTGCCAGCAGCGGTTGGACTAGCGGGGCCTACGAGCAGTACTTC.

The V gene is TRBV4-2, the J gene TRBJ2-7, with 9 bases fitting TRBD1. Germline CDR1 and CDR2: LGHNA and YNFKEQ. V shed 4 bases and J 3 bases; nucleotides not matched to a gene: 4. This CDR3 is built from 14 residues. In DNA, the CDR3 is TGTGCCAGCAGCCGCCCGGGACAGGGCTACGAGCAGTACTTC. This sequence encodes CASSRPGQGYEQYF.

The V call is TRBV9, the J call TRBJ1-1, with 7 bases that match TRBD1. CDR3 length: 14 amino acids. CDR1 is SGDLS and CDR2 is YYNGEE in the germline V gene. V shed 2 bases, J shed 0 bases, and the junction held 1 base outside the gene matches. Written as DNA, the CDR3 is TGTGCCAGCAGCGTGGACAGGTTGAACACTGAAGCTTTCTTT. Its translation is CASSVDRLNTEAFF.

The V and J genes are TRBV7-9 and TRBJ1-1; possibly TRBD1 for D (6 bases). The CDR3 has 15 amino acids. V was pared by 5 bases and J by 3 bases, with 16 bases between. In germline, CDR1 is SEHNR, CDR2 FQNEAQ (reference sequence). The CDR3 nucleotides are TGTGCCAGCAGCGCCACACGGGGGGCTGACACTGAAGCTTTCTTT. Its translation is CASSATRGADTEAFF.

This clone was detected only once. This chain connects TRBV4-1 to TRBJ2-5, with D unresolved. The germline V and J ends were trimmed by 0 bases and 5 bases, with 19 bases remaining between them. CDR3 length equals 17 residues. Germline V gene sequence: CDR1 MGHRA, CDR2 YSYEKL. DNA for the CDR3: TGCGCCAGCAGCCAAGATGATGACCCCCTGGGTCGGGAGACCCAGTACTTC. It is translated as CASSQDDDPLGRETQYF.